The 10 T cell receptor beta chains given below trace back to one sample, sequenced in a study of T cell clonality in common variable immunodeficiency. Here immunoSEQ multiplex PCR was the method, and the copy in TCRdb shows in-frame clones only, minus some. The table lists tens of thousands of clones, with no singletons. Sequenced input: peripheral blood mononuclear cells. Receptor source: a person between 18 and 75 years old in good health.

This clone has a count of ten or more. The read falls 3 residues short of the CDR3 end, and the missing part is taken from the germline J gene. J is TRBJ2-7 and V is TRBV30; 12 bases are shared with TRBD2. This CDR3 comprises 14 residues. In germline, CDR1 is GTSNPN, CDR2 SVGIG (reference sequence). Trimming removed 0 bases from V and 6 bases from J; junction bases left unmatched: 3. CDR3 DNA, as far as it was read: TGTGCCTGGAGTGTAGGACTAGCGGGGAGCGAG. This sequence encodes CAWSVGLAGSE. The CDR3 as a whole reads CAWSVGLAGSEQYF.

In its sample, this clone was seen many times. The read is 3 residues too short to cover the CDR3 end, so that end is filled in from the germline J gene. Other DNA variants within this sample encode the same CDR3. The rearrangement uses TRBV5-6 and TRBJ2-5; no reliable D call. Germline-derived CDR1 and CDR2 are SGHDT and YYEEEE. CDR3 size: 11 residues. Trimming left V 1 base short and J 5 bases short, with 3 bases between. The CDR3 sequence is CASSLRETQYF. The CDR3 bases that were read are TGTGCCAGCAGCTTGCGGGAGACC.

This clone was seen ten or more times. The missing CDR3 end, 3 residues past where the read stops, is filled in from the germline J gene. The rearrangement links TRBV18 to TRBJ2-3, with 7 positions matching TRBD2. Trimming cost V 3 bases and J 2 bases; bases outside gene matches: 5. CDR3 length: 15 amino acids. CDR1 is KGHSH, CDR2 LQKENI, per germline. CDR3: CASSPPGLSTDTQYF. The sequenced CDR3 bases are TGTGCCAGCTCACCCCCGGGACTATCCACAGATACG.

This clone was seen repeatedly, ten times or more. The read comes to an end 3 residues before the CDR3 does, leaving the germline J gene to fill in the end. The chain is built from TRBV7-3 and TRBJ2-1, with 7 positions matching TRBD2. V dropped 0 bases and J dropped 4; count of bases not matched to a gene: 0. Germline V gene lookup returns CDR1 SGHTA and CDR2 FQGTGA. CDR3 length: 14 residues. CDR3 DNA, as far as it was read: TGTGCCAGCAGCTTAACGGGGGGGTACAATGAG. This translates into CASSLTGGYNE. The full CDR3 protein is CASSLTGGYNEQFF.

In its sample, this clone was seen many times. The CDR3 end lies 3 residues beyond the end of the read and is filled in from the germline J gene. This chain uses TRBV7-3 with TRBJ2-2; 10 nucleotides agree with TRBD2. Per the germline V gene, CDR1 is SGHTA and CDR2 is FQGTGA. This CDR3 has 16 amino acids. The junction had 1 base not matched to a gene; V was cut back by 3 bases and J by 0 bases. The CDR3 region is CASSFGLAANTGELFF. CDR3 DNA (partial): TGTGCCAGCAGCTTCGGACTAGCGGCGAACACCGGGGAG.

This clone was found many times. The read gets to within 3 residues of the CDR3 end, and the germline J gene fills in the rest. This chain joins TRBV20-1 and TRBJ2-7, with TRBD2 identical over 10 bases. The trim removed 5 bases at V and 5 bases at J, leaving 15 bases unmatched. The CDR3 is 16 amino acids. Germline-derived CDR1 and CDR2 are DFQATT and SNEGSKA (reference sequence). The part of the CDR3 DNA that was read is TGCAGTGCTCGCCCCATGCTAGCGGGAGTTTTCAACGAG. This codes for CSARPMLAGVFNE. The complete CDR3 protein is CSARPMLAGVFNEQYF.

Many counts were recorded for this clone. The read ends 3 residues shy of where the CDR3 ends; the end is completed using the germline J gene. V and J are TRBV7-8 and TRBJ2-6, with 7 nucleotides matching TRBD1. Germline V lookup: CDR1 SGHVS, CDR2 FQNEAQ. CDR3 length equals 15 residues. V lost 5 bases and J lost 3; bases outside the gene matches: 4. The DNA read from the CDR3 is TGTGCCAGCAGCATAGACAGGGATGGGGCCAACGTC. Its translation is CASSIDRDGANV. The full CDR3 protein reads CASSIDRDGANVLTF.

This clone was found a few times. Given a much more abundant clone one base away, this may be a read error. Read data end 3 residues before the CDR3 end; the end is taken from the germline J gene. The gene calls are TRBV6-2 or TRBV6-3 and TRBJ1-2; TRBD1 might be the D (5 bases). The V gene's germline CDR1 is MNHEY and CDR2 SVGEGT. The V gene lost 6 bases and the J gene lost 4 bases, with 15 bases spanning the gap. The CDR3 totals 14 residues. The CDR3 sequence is CASSLGGVGYGYTF. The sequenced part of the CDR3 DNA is TGTGCCAGCAGCCTCGGAGGGGTGGGCTATGGC.

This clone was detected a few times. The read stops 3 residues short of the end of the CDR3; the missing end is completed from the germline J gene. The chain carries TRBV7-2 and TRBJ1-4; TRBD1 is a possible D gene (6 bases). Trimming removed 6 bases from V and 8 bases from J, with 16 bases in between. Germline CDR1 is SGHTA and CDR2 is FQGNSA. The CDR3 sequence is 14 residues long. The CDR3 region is CASRQGTRGEKLFF. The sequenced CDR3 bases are TGTGCCAGCAGGCAAGGGACAAGAGGGGAAAAA.

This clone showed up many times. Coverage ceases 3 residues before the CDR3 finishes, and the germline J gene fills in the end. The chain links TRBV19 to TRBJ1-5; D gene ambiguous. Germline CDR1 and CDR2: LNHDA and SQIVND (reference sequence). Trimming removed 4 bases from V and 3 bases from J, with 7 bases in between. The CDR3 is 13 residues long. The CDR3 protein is CASSSQFNQPQHF. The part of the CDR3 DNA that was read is TGTGCCAGTAGTAGTCAGTTCAATCAGCCC. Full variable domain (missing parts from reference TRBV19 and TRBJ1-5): DGGITQSPKYLFRKEGQNVTLSCEQNLNHDAMYWYRQDPGQGLRLIYYSQIVNDFQKGDIAEGYSVSREKKESFPLTVTSAQKNPTAFYLCASSSQFNQPQHFGDGTRLSIL.